Sequencing of this T cell receptor beta chain was carried out in a study of beta chain features in type 1 diabetes. Overall study results and limits: The study notes PCR might favor shorter templates equally in patients and controls. TCRB CDR3 length was moderately but significantly reduced in all four CD4+ subsets of Type 1 diabetes patients.

Concerning this clone itself: Its antigen is undetermined.

V was cut by 3 bases and J by 3 bases, with 23 bases left in between. The CDR3 consists of 17 residues. CDR1 GTSNPN and CDR2 SVGIG come from the germline V gene (reference sequence). Averaging roughly 120 mL, one heparinised blood draw was given by each donor. Reverse transcribing all isolated RNA meant expressed TCRB transcripts were sequenced. The method was immunoSEQ multiplex PCR; TCRdb's version includes in-frame clones alone and lacks a portion of them. The data show 250,000 or so clones, 55% to 70% seen once. This chain connects TRBV30 to TRBJ1-2; D is perhaps TRBD1 (6 bases). This receptor was identified in a young man in good health. The sample consisted of naive CD4+ T cells from blood. The CDR3 protein is CAWRGTQGNRRDYGYTF. The CDR3 coding sequence is TGTGCCTGGAGGGGGACACAGGGAAATCGTCGGGACTATGGCTACACCTTC. The variable domain in full, with the rest retrieved from reference TRBV30 and TRBJ1-2, is SQTIHQWPATLVQPVGSPLSLECTVEGTSNPNLYWYRQAAGRGLQLLFYSVGIGQISSEVPQNLSASRPQDRQFILSSKKLLLSDSGFYLCAWRGTQGNRRDYGYTFGSGTRLTVV.